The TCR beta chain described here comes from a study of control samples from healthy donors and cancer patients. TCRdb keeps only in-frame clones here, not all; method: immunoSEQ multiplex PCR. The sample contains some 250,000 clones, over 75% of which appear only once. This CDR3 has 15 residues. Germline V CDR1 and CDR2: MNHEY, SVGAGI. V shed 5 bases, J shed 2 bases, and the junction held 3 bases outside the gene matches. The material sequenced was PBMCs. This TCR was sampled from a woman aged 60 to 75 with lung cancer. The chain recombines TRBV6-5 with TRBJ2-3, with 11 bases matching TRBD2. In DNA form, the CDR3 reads TGTGCCAGCAGTACGGGACTAGCGGACACAGATACGCAGTATTTT. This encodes CASSTGLADTDTQYF.